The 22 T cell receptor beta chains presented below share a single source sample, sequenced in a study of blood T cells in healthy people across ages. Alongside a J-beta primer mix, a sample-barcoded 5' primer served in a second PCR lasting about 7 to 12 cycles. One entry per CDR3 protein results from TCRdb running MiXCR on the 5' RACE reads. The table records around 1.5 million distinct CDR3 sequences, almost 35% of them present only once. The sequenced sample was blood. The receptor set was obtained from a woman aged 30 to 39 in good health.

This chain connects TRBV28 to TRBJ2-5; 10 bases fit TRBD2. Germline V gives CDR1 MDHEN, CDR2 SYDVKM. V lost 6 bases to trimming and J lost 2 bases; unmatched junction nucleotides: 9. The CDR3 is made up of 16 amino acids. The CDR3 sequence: CASSRRRAGGQETQYF. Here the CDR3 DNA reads TGTGCCAGCAGCCGTCGACGAGCGGGAGGGCAAGAGACCCAGTACTTC. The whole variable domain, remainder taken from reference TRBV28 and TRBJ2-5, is DVKVTQSSRYLVKRTGEKVFLECVQDMDHENMFWYRQDPGLGLRLIYFSYDVKMKEKGDIPEGYSVSREKKERFSLILESASTNQTSMYLCASSRRRAGGQETQYFGPGTRLLVL.

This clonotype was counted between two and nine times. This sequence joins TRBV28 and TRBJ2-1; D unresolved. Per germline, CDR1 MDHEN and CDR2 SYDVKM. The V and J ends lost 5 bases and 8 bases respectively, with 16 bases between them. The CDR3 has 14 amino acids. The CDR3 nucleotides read TGTGCCAGCAGTCTAACCATGGCCGTTCATGAGCAGTTCTTC. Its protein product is CASSLTMAVHEQFF.

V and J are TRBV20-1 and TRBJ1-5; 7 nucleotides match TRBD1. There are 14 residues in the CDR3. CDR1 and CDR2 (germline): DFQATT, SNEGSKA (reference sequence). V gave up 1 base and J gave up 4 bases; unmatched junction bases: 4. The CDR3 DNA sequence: TGCAGTGCTAGAGGGGGGACAGATAATCAGCCCCAGCATTTT. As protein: CSARGGTDNQPQHF.

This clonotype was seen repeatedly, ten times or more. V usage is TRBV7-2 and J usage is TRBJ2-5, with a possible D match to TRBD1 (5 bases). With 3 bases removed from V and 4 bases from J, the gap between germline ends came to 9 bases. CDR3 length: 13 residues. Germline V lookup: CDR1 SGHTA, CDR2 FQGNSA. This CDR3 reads CASSFSGAETQYF. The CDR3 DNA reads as TGTGCCAGCAGCTTTAGTGGGGCAGAGACCCAGTACTTC. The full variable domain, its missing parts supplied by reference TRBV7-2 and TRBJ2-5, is GAGVSQSPSNKVTEKGKDVELRCDPISGHTALYWYRQSLGQGLEFLIYFQGNSAPDKSGLPSDRFSAERTGGSVSTLTIQRTQQEDSAVYLCASSFSGAETQYFGPGTRLLVL.

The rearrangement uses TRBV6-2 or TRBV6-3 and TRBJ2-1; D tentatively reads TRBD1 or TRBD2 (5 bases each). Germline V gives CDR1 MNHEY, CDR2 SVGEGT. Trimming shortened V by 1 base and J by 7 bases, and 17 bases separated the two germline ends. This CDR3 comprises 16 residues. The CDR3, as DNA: TGTGCCAGCAGTTACTGGGGGACCGTACAATTAAATGAGCAGTTCTTC. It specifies CASSYWGTVQLNEQFF.

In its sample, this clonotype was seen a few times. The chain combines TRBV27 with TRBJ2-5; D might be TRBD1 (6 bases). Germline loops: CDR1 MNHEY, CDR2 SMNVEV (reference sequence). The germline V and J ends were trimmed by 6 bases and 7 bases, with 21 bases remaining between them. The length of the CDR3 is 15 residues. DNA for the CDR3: TGTGCCAGCAGCTCCCCTGGGGGCAGCCTGGGGACCCAGTACTTC. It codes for CASSSPGGSLGTQYF.

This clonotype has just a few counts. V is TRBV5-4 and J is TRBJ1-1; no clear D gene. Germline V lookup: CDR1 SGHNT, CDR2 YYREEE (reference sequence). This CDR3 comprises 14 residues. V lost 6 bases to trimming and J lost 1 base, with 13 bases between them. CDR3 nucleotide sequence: TGTGCCAGCACCCTTGGGCCGGAGAACACTGAAGCTTTCTTT. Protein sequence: CASTLGPENTEAFF. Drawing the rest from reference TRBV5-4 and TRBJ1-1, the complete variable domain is ETGVTQSPTHLIKTRGQQVTLRCSSQSGHNTVSWYQQALGQGPQFIFQYYREEENGRGNFPPRFSGLQFPNYSSELNVNALELDDSALYLCASTLGPENTEAFFGQGTRLTVV.

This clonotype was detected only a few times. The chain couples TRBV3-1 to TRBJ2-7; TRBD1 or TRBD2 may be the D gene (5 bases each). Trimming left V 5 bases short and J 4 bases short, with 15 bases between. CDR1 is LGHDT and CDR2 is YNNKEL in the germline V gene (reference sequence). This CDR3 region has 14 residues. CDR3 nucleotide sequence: TGTGCCAGCAGCGACCGAGGGACCTTTTACGAGCAGTACTTC. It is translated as CASSDRGTFYEQYF.

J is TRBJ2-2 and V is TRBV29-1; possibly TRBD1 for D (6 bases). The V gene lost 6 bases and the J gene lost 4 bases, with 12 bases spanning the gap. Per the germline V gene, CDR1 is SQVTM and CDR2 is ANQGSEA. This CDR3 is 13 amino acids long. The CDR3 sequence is CSVGQFSTGELFF. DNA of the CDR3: TGCAGCGTCGGACAGTTCTCCACCGGGGAGCTGTTTTTT.

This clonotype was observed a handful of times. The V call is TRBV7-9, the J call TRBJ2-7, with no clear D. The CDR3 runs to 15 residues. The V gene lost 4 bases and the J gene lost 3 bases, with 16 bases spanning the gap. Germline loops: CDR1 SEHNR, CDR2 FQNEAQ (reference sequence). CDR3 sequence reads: CASSSRAAAIYEQYF. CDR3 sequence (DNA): TGTGCCAGCAGCTCCCGAGCCGCCGCAATCTACGAGCAGTACTTC.

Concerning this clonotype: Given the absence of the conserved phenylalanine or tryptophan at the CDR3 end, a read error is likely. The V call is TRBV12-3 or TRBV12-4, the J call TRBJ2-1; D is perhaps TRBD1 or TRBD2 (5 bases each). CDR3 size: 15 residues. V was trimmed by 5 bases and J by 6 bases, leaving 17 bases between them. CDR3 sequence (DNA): TGTGCCAGCAGTCGCCACGGAGTGGGACCCAATGAGCAGTTCTCC. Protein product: CASSRHGVGPNEQFS.

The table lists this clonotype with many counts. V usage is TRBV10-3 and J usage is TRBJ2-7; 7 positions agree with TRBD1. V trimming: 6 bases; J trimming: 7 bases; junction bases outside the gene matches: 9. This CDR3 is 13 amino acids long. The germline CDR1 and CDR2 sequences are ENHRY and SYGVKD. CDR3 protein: CAISGDRKGEQYF. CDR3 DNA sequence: TGTGCCATCAGCGGGGACAGAAAGGGAGAGCAGTACTTC.

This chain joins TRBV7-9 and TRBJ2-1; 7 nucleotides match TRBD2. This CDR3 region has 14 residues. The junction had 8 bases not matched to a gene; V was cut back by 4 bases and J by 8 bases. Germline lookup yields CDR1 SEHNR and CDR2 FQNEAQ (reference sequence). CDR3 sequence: CASSSAPAGDEQFF. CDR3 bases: TGTGCCAGCAGCTCCGCACCCGCGGGGGATGAGCAGTTCTTC.

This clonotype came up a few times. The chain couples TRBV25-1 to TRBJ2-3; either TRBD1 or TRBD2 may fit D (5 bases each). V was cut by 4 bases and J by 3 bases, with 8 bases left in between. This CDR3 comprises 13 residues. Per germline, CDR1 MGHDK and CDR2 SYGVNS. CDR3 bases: TGTGCCAGCAGTGGCTGGGGGACAGATACGCAGTATTTT. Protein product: CASSGWGTDTQYF. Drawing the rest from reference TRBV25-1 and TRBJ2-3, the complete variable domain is EADIYQTPRYLVIGTGKKITLECSQTMGHDKMYWYQQDPGMELHLIHYSYGVNSTEKGDLSSESTVSRIRTEHFPLTLESARPSHTSQYLCASSGWGTDTQYFGPGTRLTVL.

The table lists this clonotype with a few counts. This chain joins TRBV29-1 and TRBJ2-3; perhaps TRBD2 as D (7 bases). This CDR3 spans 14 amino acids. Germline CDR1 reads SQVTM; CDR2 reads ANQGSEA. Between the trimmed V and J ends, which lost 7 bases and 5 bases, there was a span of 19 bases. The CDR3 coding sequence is TGCAGCGCTCCGGGGGGCGGGAGTGGAGATACGCAGTATTTT. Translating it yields CSAPGGGSGDTQYF.

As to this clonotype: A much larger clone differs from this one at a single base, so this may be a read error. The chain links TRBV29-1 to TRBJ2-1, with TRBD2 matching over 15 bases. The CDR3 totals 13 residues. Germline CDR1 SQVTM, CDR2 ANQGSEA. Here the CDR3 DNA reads TGCAACGCTCCGGGACTAGCGGGAGGTGAGCAGTTCTTC. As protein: CNAPGLAGGEQFF.

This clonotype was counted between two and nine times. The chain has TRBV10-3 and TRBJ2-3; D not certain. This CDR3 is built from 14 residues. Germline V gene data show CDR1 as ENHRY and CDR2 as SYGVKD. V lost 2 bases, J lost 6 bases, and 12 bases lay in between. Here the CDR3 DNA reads TGTGCCATCAGTGAGAAGAACATCCTGGATACGCAGTATTTT. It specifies CAISEKNILDTQYF.

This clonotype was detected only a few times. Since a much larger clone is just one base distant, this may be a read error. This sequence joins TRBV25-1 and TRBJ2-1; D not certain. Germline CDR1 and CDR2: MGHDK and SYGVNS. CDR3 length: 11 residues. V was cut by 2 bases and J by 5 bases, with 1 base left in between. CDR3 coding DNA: TGTGCCAGCAGTGAACACAATGAGCAGTTCTTC. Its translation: CASSEHNEQFF.

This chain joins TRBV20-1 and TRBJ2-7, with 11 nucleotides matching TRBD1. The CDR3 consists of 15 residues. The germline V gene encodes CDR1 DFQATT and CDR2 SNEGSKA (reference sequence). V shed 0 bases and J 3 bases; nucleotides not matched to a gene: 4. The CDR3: CSARDTGTGGYEQYF. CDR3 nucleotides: TGCAGTGCTAGAGATACAGGGACAGGGGGCTACGAGCAGTACTTC.

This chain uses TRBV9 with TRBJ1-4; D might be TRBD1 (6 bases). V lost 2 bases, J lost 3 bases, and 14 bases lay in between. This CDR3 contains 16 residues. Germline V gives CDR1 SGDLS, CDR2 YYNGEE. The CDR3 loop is CASSVRPGTPNEKLFF. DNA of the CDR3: TGTGCCAGCAGCGTCCGGCCCGGGACACCTAATGAAAAACTGTTTTTT.

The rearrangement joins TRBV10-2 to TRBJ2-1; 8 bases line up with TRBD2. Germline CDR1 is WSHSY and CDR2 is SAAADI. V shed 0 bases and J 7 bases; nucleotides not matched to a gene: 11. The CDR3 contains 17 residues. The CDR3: CASSESRGTRLGNEQFF. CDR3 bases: TGCGCCAGCAGTGAGTCTAGAGGGACTAGGCTCGGGAATGAGCAGTTCTTC.

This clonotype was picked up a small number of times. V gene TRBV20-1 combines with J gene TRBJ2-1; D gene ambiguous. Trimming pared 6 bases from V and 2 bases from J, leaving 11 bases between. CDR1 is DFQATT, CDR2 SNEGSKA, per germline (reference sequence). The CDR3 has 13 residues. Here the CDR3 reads CSAPVPTYNEQFF. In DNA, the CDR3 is TGCAGTGCCCCAGTACCAACCTACAATGAGCAGTTCTTC.